A selection of T cell receptor beta chains follows, all from one sample in a study of Tregs in tolerant kidney transplant recipients. Generated by immunoSEQ multiplex PCR, the TCRdb table keeps only in-frame clones and is missing some. The repertoire holds more than 60,000 clones, with about 89% as singletons. The starting material was CD4+ T cells from blood, obtained before the transplant. Receptor source: a human donor who received a combined kidney and bone marrow transplant. Each CDR3 is given with its conserved first and last residue. Expanded clones are given a class, and other clones once, few, many or no size at all.

clone_size j_call v_call cdr3_aa
. TRBJ2-7 TRBV7-2 CASSLGRGGYEQYF
. TRBJ2-2 TRBV14 CASSLKTSGELFF
. TRBJ2-7 TRBV30 CAWSITRGYEQYF
. TRBJ2-1 TRBV9 CASSVGTLVASRQFF
. TRBJ2-7 TRBV28 CASTTPQGPYEQYF
. TRBJ2-7 TRBV18 CASSPATYEQYF
. TRBJ2-1 TRBV27 CASSPWTSGRGYEQFF
. TRBJ1-5 TRBV10-3 CAIGQGNQPQHF
. TRBJ1-2 TRBV11-1 CASSFGEVRNGYTF
. TRBJ1-3 TRBV30 CAWSGDSSGNTIYF
. TRBJ1-3 TRBV6-1 CASRETGINTIYF
. TRBJ1-2 TRBV2 CASRQGGAGGYTF
. TRBJ1-5 TRBV9 CASSVGQVDQPQHF
. TRBJ1-1 TRBV9 CASSPSPDTEAFF
. TRBJ2-2 TRBV10-3 CAISEQTLDNTGELFF
. TRBJ1-2 TRBV10-1 CASSDQAPYGYTF
. TRBJ2-1 TRBV19 CASTADRSSYNEQFF
. TRBJ2-1 TRBV7-3 CASSLRGGTGGHEQFF
. TRBJ2-6 TRBV10-3 CAIRVLGQGASGANVLTF
. TRBJ1-1 TRBV28 CASSLGGRIAFF
. TRBJ2-1 TRBV19 CASSIDRSSRYNEQFF
once TRBJ2-7 TRBV7-3 CASSSPVTSRTPYEQYF
. TRBJ2-5 TRBV6-5 CASSSPPSGVQETQYF
. TRBJ2-3 TRBV7-3 CASIRRDRTGDTQYF
. TRBJ2-7 TRBV7-9 CASSLTGEIYEQYF
. TRBJ2-1 TRBV27 CASRVAGPNYNEQFF
. TRBJ1-5 TRBV9 CASSVGQGDNQPQHF
. TRBJ1-5 TRBV6-5 CASSRGGRGNQPQHF
once TRBJ2-7 TRBV28 CASRTQGSSYEQYF
. TRBJ2-1 TRBV18 CASSPQEVGANEQFF
few TRBJ2-3 TRBV18 CASSPSTSGRDTQYF
. TRBJ2-7 TRBV19 CASSKSNQREQYF
. TRBJ2-3 TRBV30 CAWSPGQGRTDTQYF
. TRBJ2-2 TRBV19 CASNNRGLGTGELFF
once TRBJ2-3 TRBV6-4 CASSREAHGDTQYF
. TRBJ1-1 TRBV19 CASSTAQGGNTEAFF